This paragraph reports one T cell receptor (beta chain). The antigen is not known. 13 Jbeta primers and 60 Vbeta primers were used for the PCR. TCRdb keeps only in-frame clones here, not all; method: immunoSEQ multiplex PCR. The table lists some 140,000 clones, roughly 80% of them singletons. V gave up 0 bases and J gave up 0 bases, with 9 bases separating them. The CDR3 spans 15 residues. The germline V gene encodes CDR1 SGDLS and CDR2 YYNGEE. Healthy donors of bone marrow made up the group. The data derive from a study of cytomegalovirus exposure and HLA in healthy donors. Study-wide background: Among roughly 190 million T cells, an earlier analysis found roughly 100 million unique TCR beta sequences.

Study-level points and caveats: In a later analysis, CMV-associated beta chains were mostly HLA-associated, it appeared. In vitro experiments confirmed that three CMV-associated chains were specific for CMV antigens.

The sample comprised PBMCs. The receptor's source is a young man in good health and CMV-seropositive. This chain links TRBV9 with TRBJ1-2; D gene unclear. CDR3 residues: CASSVGERANYGYTF. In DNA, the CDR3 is TGTGCCAGCAGCGTAGGGGAGAGAGCTAACTATGGCTACACCTTC.